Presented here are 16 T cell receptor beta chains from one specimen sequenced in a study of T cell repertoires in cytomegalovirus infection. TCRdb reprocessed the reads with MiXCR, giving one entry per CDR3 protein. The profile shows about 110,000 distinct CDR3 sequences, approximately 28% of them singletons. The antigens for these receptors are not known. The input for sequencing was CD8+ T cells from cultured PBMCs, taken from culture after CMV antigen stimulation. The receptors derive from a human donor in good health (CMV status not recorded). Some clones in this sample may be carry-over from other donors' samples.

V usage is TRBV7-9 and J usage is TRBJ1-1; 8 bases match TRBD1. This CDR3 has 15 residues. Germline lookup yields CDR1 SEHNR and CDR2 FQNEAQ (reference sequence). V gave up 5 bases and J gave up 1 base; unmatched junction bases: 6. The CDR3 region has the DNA TGTGCCAGCAGCCCACAGACAGGGGCGAACACTGAAGCTTTCTTT. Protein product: CASSPQTGANTEAFF.

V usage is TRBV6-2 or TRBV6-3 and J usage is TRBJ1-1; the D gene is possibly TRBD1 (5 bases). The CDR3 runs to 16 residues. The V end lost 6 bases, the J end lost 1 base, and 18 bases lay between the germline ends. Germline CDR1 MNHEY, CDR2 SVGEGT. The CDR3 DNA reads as TGTGCCAGCAGCTGGCCGCGGGGGGTTAAGAACACTGAAGCTTTCTTT. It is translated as CASSWPRGVKNTEAFF.

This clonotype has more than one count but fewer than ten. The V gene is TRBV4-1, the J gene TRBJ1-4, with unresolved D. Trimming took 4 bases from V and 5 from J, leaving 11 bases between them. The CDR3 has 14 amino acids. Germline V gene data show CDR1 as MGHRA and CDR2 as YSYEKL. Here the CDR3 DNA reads TGCGCCAGCAGCCCTGCCTGGGAAAATGAAAAACTGTTTTTT. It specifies CASSPAWENEKLFF.

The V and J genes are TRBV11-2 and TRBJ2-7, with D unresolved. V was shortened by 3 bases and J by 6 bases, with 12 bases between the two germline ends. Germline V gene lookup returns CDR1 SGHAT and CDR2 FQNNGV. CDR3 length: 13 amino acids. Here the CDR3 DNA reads TGTGCCAGCAGCTTTGGGGATACGGGCGAGCAGTACTTC. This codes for CASSFGDTGEQYF.

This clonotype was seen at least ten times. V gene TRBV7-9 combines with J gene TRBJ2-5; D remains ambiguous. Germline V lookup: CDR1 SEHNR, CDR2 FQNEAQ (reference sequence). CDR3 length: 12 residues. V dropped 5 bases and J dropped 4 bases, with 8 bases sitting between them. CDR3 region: CASSPPIETQYF. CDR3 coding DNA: TGTGCCAGCAGCCCACCGATAGAGACCCAGTACTTC. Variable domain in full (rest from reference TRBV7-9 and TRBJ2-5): DTGVSQNPRHKITKRGQNVTFRCDPISEHNRLYWYRQTLGQGPEFLTYFQNEAQLEKSRLLSDRFSAERPKGSFSTLEIQRTEQGDSAMYLCASSPPIETQYFGPGTRLLVL.

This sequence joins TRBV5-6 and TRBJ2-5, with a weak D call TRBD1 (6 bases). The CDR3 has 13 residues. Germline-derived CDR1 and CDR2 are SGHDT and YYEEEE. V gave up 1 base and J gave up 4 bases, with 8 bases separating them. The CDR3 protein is CASSLRGSETQYF. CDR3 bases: TGTGCCAGCAGCTTGAGGGGGTCAGAGACCCAGTACTTC.

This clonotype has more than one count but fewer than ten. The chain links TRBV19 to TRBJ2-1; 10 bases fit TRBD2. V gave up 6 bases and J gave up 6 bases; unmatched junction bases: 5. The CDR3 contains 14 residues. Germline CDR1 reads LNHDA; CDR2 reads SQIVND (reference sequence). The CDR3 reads CASSPGLAFNEQFF. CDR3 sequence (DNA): TGTGCCAGTAGCCCGGGACTAGCGTTCAATGAGCAGTTCTTC.

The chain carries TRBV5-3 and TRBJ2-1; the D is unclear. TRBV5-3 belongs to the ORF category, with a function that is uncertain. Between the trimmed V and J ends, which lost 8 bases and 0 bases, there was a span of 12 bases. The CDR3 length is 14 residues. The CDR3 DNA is TGTGCCAGCAGCATCTCGAACTCCTACAATGAGCAGTTCTTC. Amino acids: CASSISNSYNEQFF.

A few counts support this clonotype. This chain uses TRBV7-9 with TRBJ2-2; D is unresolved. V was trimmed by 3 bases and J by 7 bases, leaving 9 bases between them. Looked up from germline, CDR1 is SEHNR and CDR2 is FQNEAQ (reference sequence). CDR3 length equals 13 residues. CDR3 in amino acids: CASSLLLGGELFF. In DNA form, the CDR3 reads TGTGCCAGCAGCTTGCTATTGGGCGGGGAGCTGTTTTTT.

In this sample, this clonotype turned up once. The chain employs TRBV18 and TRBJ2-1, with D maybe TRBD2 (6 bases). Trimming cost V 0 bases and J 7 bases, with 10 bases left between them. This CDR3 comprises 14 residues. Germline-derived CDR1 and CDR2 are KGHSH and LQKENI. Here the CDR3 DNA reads TGTGCCAGCTCACCACCGATCCGGGGGAATGAGCAGTTCTTC. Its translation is CASSPPIRGNEQFF.

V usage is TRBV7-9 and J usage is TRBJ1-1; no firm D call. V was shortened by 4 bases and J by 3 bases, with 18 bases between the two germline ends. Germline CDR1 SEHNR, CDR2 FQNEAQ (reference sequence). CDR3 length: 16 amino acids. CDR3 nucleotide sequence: TGTGCCAGCAGCTACCGATTGTTAGAGGGAGACACTGAAGCTTTCTTT. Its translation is CASSYRLLEGDTEAFF.

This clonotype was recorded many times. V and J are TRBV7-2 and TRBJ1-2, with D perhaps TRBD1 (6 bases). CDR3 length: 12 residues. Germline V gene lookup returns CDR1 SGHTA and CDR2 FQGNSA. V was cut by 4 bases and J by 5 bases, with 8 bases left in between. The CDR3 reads CASSSGQYGYTF. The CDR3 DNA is TGTGCCAGCAGCTCCGGACAGTATGGCTACACCTTC. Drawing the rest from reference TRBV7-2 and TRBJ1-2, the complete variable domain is GAGVSQSPSNKVTEKGKDVELRCDPISGHTALYWYRQSLGQGLEFLIYFQGNSAPDKSGLPSDRFSAERTGGSVSTLTIQRTQQEDSAVYLCASSSGQYGYTFGSGTRLTVV.

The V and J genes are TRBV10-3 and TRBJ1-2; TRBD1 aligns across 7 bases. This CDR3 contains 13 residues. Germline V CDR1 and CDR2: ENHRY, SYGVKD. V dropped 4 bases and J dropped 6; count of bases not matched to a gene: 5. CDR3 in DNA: TGTGCCATCAGTGGCTTCGACAGGGATGGCTACACCTTC. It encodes CAISGFDRDGYTF.

The CDR3 here is CASRPQVLNTEAFF. CDR3 in DNA: TGTGCCAGCAGACCACAGGTTTTGAACACTGAAGCTTTCTTT. V gene TRBV6-5 combines with J gene TRBJ1-1; a possible D gene is TRBD1 (5 bases). Germline CDR1 MNHEY, CDR2 SVGAGI. V was clipped by 6 bases and J by 0 bases, with 11 bases between them. This CDR3 has 14 amino acids.

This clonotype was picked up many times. CDR3 bases: TGTGCCAGCAGTCCGAGACAGGGGAACAATCAGCCCCAGCATTTT. Its translation: CASSPRQGNNQPQHF. This sequence joins TRBV12-3 or TRBV12-4 and TRBJ1-5; 8 bases are shared with TRBD1. Unmatched junction bases numbered 6, after V lost 5 bases and J lost 3 bases. There are 15 residues in the CDR3.

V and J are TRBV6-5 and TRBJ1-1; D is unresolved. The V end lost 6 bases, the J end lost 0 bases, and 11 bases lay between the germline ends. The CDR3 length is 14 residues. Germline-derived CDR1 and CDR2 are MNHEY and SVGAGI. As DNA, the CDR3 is TGTGCCAGCAGCCCCCTTAACATGAACACTGAAGCTTTCTTT. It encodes CASSPLNMNTEAFF.